This T cell receptor (beta chain) was observed in a study of patients and donors after allogeneic stem cell transplantation. TCRdb redid the calling of the RT-PCR reads with MiXCR, one entry per CDR3 protein. The sample includes hundreds of thousands of distinct CDR3 sequences, 16% of them seen just once. The germline CDR1 and CDR2 sequences are SGHRS and YFSETQ. This CDR3 contains 14 residues. V was shortened by 0 bases and J by 7 bases, with 10 bases between the two germline ends. The sample holds many counts of this clonotype. The receptor comes from a human donor who was either an allogeneic HSCT recipient or a stem cell or donor lymphocyte infusion donor (not recorded which). It is not recorded whose cells these are; they may come from a transplant donor. The rearrangement joins TRBV5-1 to TRBJ1-4; D is unresolved. The sequenced material came from blood, either unsorted or a sorted T cell fraction (not recorded which). In DNA form, the CDR3 reads TGCGCCAGCAGCTTGGGGCGGATGGCTGAAAAACTGTTTTTT. This gives the protein CASSLGRMAEKLFF.